The 21 T cell receptor beta chains reported below all come from one sample, sequenced in a study of post-analysis software for immune sequencing data. Points from the study as a whole: In patients, TRBV5-6, TRBV5-1 and TRBV20-1 belonged to several TRBV segments found more frequently than in controls.

No antigen is known for these receptors. Each TCR beta cDNA library carried unique molecular identifiers. TCRdb independently ran MiXCR on the PCR reads; one entry per CDR3 protein. The table has about 200,000 distinct CDR3 sequences, approximately 29% seen once. The sample comprised blood. All receptors derive from a girl aged 2 to 17 with multiple sclerosis.

This clonotype was recorded once. At one end the junction does not follow the germline gene, possibly because of a read error. In nucleotides, the CDR3 is TGTGCCAGTTACGGACAGGAAGAAAATCAGCCCCATCATTTT. As protein: CASYGQEENQPHHF. The chain joins TRBV19 to TRBJ1-5; 7 bases line up with TRBD1. Germline-derived CDR1 and CDR2 are LNHDA and SQIVND (reference sequence). This CDR3 contains 14 residues.

As regards this clonotype: Since a much larger clone is just one base distant, this may be a read error. Here the CDR3 omits its conserved ending phenylalanine or tryptophan, so a read error is the likely source. The chain recombines TRBV9 with TRBJ1-1, with TRBD1 matching over 12 bases. The CDR3 has 16 amino acids. From germline, CDR1 is SGDLS and CDR2 YYNGEE. V shed 4 bases and J 5 bases; nucleotides not matched to a gene: 9. Here the CDR3 reads CASSPTPGQGATEAFC. The DNA of the CDR3 is TGTGCCAGCAGCCCGACCCCGGGACAGGGGGCAACTGAAGCTTTCTGT.

This clonotype has at least ten counts. The chain carries TRBV28 and TRBJ2-7; unclear D gene. The V end was cut by 6 bases, the J end by 4 bases, with 10 bases between. The CDR3 totals 12 residues. CDR1 MDHEN and CDR2 SYDVKM come from the germline V gene. DNA for the CDR3: TGTGCCAGCAGCCCCCCTTTTTACGAGCAGTACTTC. Amino acids: CASSPPFYEQYF.

About this clonotype itself: A much larger clone is a single base away; this may be a read error. The V call is TRBV7-9, the J call TRBJ2-5, with D perhaps assigned TRBD1 or TRBD2 (5 bases each). The assigned J gene may be wrong: the sequence end matches TRBJ2-7 better. CDR3 length: 13 residues. Germline V gene lookup returns CDR1 SEHNR and CDR2 FQNEAQ (reference sequence). For the CDR3, the DNA is TGTGCCAGCAGCCGGGGCTTTTTGGACGAGCAGTACTTC. Protein sequence: CASSRGFLDEQYF.

This clonotype was seen repeatedly, ten times or more. The CDR3: CASRDRGDTQYF. The CDR3 coding sequence is TGTGCCAGCAGGGATAGGGGGGATACCCAGTACTTC. The chain recombines TRBV2 with TRBJ2-5; perhaps D is TRBD1 or TRBD2 (6 bases each). V was cut by 6 bases and J by 8 bases, with 13 bases left in between. Germline V gene lookup returns CDR1 SNHLY and CDR2 FYNNEI. CDR3 size: 12 residues.

This clonotype has a count of ten or more. The chain uses TRBV20-1 and TRBJ1-2; D is unresolved. Germline V gene data show CDR1 as DFQATT and CDR2 as SNEGSKA (reference sequence). Trimming pared 0 bases from V and 0 bases from J, leaving 8 bases between. The CDR3 length is 14 residues. CDR3 DNA sequence: TGCAGTGCTAGAGATCACGCAGCTAACTATGGCTACACCTTC. Protein: CSARDHAANYGYTF.

As regards this clonotype: This may be a read error: a much more frequent sequence differs by one nucleotide. The V and J genes are TRBV5-1 and TRBJ2-1; D not resolved. The DNA end is a closer match to TRBJ2-7, so the J assignment may be wrong. This CDR3 region has 15 residues. CDR1 and CDR2 from the germline V gene are SGHRS and YFSETQ. The CDR3 DNA reads as TGCGCCAGCAGCTTGGAGGGCTTCGCCTACAATGAGCAGTACTTC. It yields the protein CASSLEGFAYNEQYF.

The table lists this clonotype with many counts. V gene TRBV28 combines with J gene TRBJ2-1; 9 nucleotides agree with TRBD2. Germline trimming cut 2 bases from V and 6 bases from J; bases unmatched to any gene: 11. Germline V gives CDR1 MDHEN, CDR2 SYDVKM. CDR3 length equals 17 residues. This chain's CDR3 is CASSLPRGGRAGNEQFF. As DNA, the CDR3 is TGTGCCAGCAGTTTACCTCGGGGCGGGAGGGCCGGCAATGAGCAGTTCTTC.

This clonotype came up many times. Here the CDR3 reads CATSRDGTSYEQYF. As DNA, the CDR3 is TGTGCCACCAGCAGAGATGGGACTTCCTACGAGCAGTACTTC. The chain carries TRBV15 and TRBJ2-7; tentative D call: TRBD2 (6 bases). Per germline, CDR1 LNHNV and CDR2 YYDKDF (reference sequence). This CDR3 is 14 amino acids long. V lost 0 bases and J lost 1, with 7 bases in between.

The rearrangement links TRBV19 to TRBJ2-6, with 9 nucleotides matching TRBD1. Germline CDR1 reads LNHDA; CDR2 reads SQIVND (reference sequence). This CDR3 has 18 amino acids. V was clipped by 5 bases and J by 1 base; unmatched bases: 9. The CDR3: CASSALQGAHSGANVLTF. CDR3 coding DNA: TGTGCCAGTAGTGCCTTACAGGGGGCGCATTCTGGGGCCAACGTCCTGACTTTC.

This clonotype was seen more than once but under ten times. The chain employs TRBV14 and TRBJ1-6; D not certain. The CDR3 extends over 16 amino acids. Germline V gene sequence: CDR1 SGHDN, CDR2 FVKESK. Trimming removed 2 bases from V and 0 bases from J, with 8 bases in between. CDR3 DNA: TGTGCCAGCAGCCAACGTACGGGCTCCTATAATTCACCCCTCCACTTT. As protein: CASSQRTGSYNSPLHF.

In its sample, this clonotype was seen a few times. Mismatch with germline at one junction end may stem from a read error. V gene TRBV29-1 combines with J gene TRBJ2-7, with D tentatively TRBD2 (6 bases). From germline, CDR1 is SQVTM and CDR2 ANQGSEA. The CDR3 totals 15 residues. CDR3 sequence: CSVEDPRGTNYERYF. The CDR3 nucleotides read TGCAGCGTTGAAGATCCCCGGGGGACCAACTACGAGCGGTACTTC.

About this clonotype: A much larger clone is a single base away; this may be a read error. This chain connects TRBV5-1 to TRBJ2-5; TRBD1 might be the D (5 bases). Per germline, CDR1 SGHRS and CDR2 YFSETQ. The V and J ends lost 4 bases and 11 bases respectively, with 24 bases between them. The CDR3 totals 15 residues. CDR3 in amino acids: CASSHNQGIYNEQYF. The CDR3 bases are TGCGCCAGCAGCCATAATCAGGGAATTTACAATGAGCAGTACTTC.

This clonotype was observed a few times. A read error is possible here, since a much larger clone lies one base away. The chain employs TRBV7-9 and TRBJ2-5, with D unclear. Looked up from germline, CDR1 is SEHNR and CDR2 is FQNEAQ (reference sequence). This CDR3 has 13 amino acids. V shed 5 bases and J shed 11 bases, with 18 bases lying between them. The CDR3 region is CASSPPARNEQYF. The CDR3 DNA is TGTGCCAGCAGCCCCCCCGCCCGCAATGAGCAGTACTTC.

This chain connects TRBV6-1 to TRBJ2-2, with a weak D call TRBD2 (5 bases). This CDR3 contains 13 residues. CDR1 MNHNS and CDR2 SASEGT come from the germline V gene. Trimming pared 7 bases from V and 1 base from J, leaving 7 bases between. Written as DNA, the CDR3 is TGTGCCAGCACGGGGATGAACACCGGGGAGCTGTTTTTT. It codes for CASTGMNTGELFF.

The chain has TRBV7-3 and TRBJ2-1; TRBD1 matches at 8 bases. The CDR3 totals 16 residues. Trimming removed 5 bases from V and 6 bases from J; junction bases left unmatched: 12. Looked up from germline, CDR1 is SGHTA and CDR2 is FQGTGA. CDR3 loop: CASSPIRDRKFNEQFF. The DNA of the CDR3 is TGTGCCAGCAGCCCAATACGGGACAGGAAATTCAATGAGCAGTTCTTC.

This clonotype was detected many times. In DNA form, the CDR3 reads TGTGCCAGCAGCGTCCGATTCAGGAACTACAATGAGCAGTTCTTC. It encodes CASSVRFRNYNEQFF. This sequence joins TRBV9 and TRBJ2-1; unclear D gene. Germline values: CDR1 SGDLS, CDR2 YYNGEE. CDR3 size: 15 residues. V gave up 2 bases and J gave up 3 bases, with 12 bases separating them.

As concerns this clonotype: This may come from a read error, since a much larger clone is one base off. V gene TRBV28 combines with J gene TRBJ2-7; D could derive from TRBD1 or TRBD2 (5 bases each). V lost 4 bases and J 7 bases, leaving 41 bases between the germline ends. The CDR3 is made up of 22 amino acids. Germline CDR1 reads MDHEN; CDR2 reads SYDVKM. CDR3 DNA: TGTGCCAGCAGTTCCCTCAGGGTTCAGGGTAAGAGTACTTGGGGAGCCTACAATGAGCAGTACTTC. Its translation is CASSSLRVQGKSTWGAYNEQYF.

The sample holds many counts of this clonotype. This chain connects TRBV20-1 to TRBJ2-7; D remains ambiguous. CDR1 DFQATT and CDR2 SNEGSKA come from the germline V gene (reference sequence). This CDR3 has 15 amino acids. V was trimmed by 3 bases and J by 2 bases, leaving 17 bases between them. CDR3 protein: CSASIIGRAAYEQYF. In DNA, the CDR3 is TGCAGTGCTAGTATAATTGGACGGGCTGCCTACGAGCAGTACTTC.

The sample holds a few counts of this clonotype. The genes are TRBV12-3 or TRBV12-4 and TRBJ2-5; D may be TRBD1 or TRBD2 (5 bases each). The CDR3 covers 16 residues. The V end lost 5 bases, the J end lost 0 bases, and 16 bases lay between the germline ends. The chain's CDR3 is CASSPSPGRNQETQYF. The DNA for the CDR3 is TGTGCCAGCAGTCCCTCCCCGGGACGGAACCAAGAGACCCAGTACTTC.

Note on this clonotype: One end of the junction does not line up with germline, which may come from a read error. This chain joins TRBV7-2 and TRBJ1-4; possible D gene TRBD1, 6 bases. Germline assignment: CDR1 SGHTA and CDR2 FQGNSA. The CDR3 has 15 amino acids. CDR3 amino acids: CANSQQGRRNEKLFF. CDR3 coding DNA: TGTGCCAACAGCCAACAGGGTCGCCGTAATGAAAAACTGTTTTTT. Using reference TRBV7-2 and TRBJ1-4 for the parts outside the CDR3, the full variable domain is GAGVSQSPSNKVTEKGKDVELRCDPISGHTALYWYRQSLGQGLEFLIYFQGNSAPDKSGLPSDRFSAERTGGSVSTLTIQRTQQEDSAVYLCANSQQGRRNEKLFFGSGTQLSVL.